A selection of T cell receptor beta chains follows, all from one sample in a study of blood T cell repertoires in COVID-19. Sequenced by immunoSEQ multiplex PCR; TCRdb stores in-frame clones only, minus some. The sample carries 150,000 or so clones, about 89% recorded once. The sample taken for sequencing was peripheral blood. The receptors derive from a man aged 50 to 60 with acute or convalescent COVID-19. The CDR3 runs from the conserved cysteine through the conserved F or W. The order of the fields is clone size, D gene, V gene, J gene, CDR3 DNA, CDR3 protein. A D gene is named only where the DNA matches it firmly. Some rows have no size entry. The others give once, few or many, or a class for an expanded clone.

NA	NA	TRBV7-3	TRBJ2-7	TGTGCCATCTTGGGGCAGACCTACGAGCAGTACTTC	CAILGQTYEQYF
NA	TRBD2	TRBV18	TRBJ2-2	TGTGCCAGCTCACCACCGGGACTAGCGGGAATCGCCGGGGAGCTGTTTTTT	CASSPPGLAGIAGELFF
NA	TRBD1	TRBV28	TRBJ2-1	TGTGCCAGCAGTTCTTCCGGGACAGGCGTCAATGAGCAGTTCTTC	CASSSSGTGVNEQFF
NA	NA	TRBV21-1	TRBJ2-7	TGTGCCAGCAGCAAAAGGACTAGCGGCAACTCCTACGAGCAGTACTTC	CASSKRTSGNSYEQYF
NA	TRBD2	TRBV24-1	TRBJ2-1	TGTGCCACCAGTACTAGCGGTTCCTACAATGAGCAGTTCTTC	CATSTSGSYNEQFF
NA	NA	TRBV28	TRBJ1-2	TGTGCCAGCAGTTTAGCCGGACGTTTGGGGGCGGGTGGCTACACCTTC	CASSLAGRLGAGGYTF
NA	NA	TRBV5-1	TRBJ1-6	TGCGCCAGCAGCACCAGACAGGATTCACCCCTCCACTTT	CASSTRQDSPLHF
NA	NA	TRBV28	TRBJ1-4	TGTGCCAGCAGTCCCCCGAGGGCGCTTTCTGAAAAACTGTTTTTT	CASSPPRALSEKLFF
NA	NA	TRBV4-1	TRBJ1-2	TGCGCCAGCAGCCAAGAAGGAGGGGCGCGGGGCTACACCTTC	CASSQEGGARGYTF
NA	NA	TRBV18	TRBJ2-7	TGTGCCAGCTCACTTACACACCCCCTCTACGGGGAGCAGTACTTC	CASSLTHPLYGEQYF
NA	NA	TRBV27	TRBJ1-2	TGTGCCAGCAGGGGATCGTTCATGACAGGCGGCCTCTGGAGCAATGGCTACACCTTC	CASRGSFMTGGLWSNGYTF
NA	TRBD1	TRBV10-3	TRBJ1-4	TGTGCCATCAGTGAGTCGAAGGGGGCCGGTGAAAAACTGTTTTTT	CAISESKGAGEKLFF
NA	TRBD1	TRBV27	TRBJ1-6	TGTGCCAGCAGTTTATTGAGGACAGGGGGCGGATCACCCCTCCACTTT	CASSLLRTGGGSPLHF
NA	NA	TRBV7-9	TRBJ2-3	TGTGCCAGCAGGCGGCCCGCAGATACGCAGTATTTT	CASRRPADTQYF
NA	TRBD2	TRBV6-5	TRBJ2-7	TGTGCCATAAAGACTAGCCACAGCTCCTACGAGCAGTACTTC	CAIKTSHSSYEQYF
NA	TRBD1	TRBV7-9	TRBJ2-3	TGTGCCAGCAGCCCGCAGGGACAGGGGACAGATACGCAGTATTTT	CASSPQGQGTDTQYF
NA	NA	TRBV5-6	TRBJ1-2	TGTGCCAGCAGCTTGAGCGGGAGGAAAGGCAACTATGGCTACACCTTC	CASSLSGRKGNYGYTF
NA	NA	TRBV19	TRBJ2-1	TGTGCCAGTAGTATCTCCCGCGGGACTGAGCAGTTCTTC	CASSISRGTEQFF
NA	TRBD1	TRBV5-1	TRBJ1-2	TGCGCCAGCAGTTCATTCGAGGGGACAGCGTCGCGCTACACCTTC	CASSSFEGTASRYTF
NA	TRBD2	TRBV4-3	TRBJ2-1	TGCGCCAGCAGCCCCGGGACTAGCGGGGGTAGCTACAATGAGCAGTTCTTC	CASSPGTSGGSYNEQFF
few	TRBD1	TRBV30	TRBJ1-4	TGTGCCTGGAGTGCGACAGACAGGGGTGGTGAAAAACTGTTTTTT	CAWSATDRGGEKLFF
NA	NA	TRBV28	TRBJ2-3	TGTGCCAGCAGTATCCGTGGAGGTGCCACAGATACGCAGTATTTT	CASSIRGGATDTQYF
NA	NA	TRBV7-9	TRBJ2-5	TGTGCCAGCAGCTTGGCTGGGACTGACCGCCGCTACTTC	CASSLAGTDRRYF
NA	NA	TRBV30	TRBJ2-3	TGTGCCTGGAGTACCCTAGCGCTCCGGAGCACAGATACGCAGTATTTT	CAWSTLALRSTDTQYF
NA	TRBD1	TRBV16	TRBJ1-5	TGTGCCAGCAGCGGGGACAGAGAACAGCCCCAGCATTTT	CASSGDREQPQHF
NA	TRBD2	TRBV13	TRBJ2-5	TGTGCCAGCAGCTCTTTAGCGGGCGGCGGGGAGACCCAGTACTTC	CASSSLAGGGETQYF
NA	NA	TRBV27	TRBJ1-1	TGTGCCAGCAGTTTTTTGTCAATGAACACTGAAGCTTTCTTT	CASSFLSMNTEAFF
NA	TRBD1	TRBV5-5	TRBJ1-1	TGTGCCAGCAGCTACACAGGGGGAACTGAAGCTTTCTTT	CASSYTGGTEAFF
NA	TRBD1	TRBV4-2	TRBJ1-5	TGTGCCAGCAGCCATACAGGGGTTAACCAGCCCCAGCATTTT	CASSHTGVNQPQHF